What follows describes a single TCR beta chain. Its antigen remains unidentified. The CDR3 has 15 amino acids. The germline V gene has CDR1 SGDLS and CDR2 YYNGEE. Time point of the sample: persistent/refractory GD, antithyroid drugs over 5 years with positive TRAb. After RNA was extracted from PBMCs, the TCR library was made from it. Building the TCR beta libraries relied on iRepertoire HTBI primers, and CDR3 regions underwent Arm-PCR. In TCRdb, the multiplex PCR reads were re-called with MiXCR into one record per CDR3 protein. This sample has about 660,000 distinct CDR3 sequences, with roughly 30% found just once. The sample belongs to a study of regulatory T cells in long-lasting Graves disease. About the research overall: The study counted Graves' disease as persistent given over 5 years of antithyroid drugs and positive TSH receptor antibodies. Study results and limitations: TRBV28 was favored in persistent disease, as were TRBJ1-2 and TRBJ2-5. Among the persistent patients, 2,741 public clonotypes were shared, more than the 850 to 1,000 shared among new patients.

The sample was peripheral blood mononuclear cells (PBMCs), taken when the disease was refractory, from a patient treated with antithyroid drugs. The chain recombines TRBV9 with TRBJ2-5; D is unresolved. The J call could be wrong; TRBJ2-4 is a better fit for the DNA end. This TCR came from a female donor with Graves disease. The CDR3 bases are TGTGCCAGCAGCGTAGACACCCACCCCAAAAACATTCAGTACTTC. Translated, it gives CASSVDTHPKNIQYF.